This T cell receptor (beta chain) was recovered during a study of blood T cell repertoires in COVID-19. The table came from immunoSEQ multiplex PCR; TCRdb's copy has only in-frame clones and leaves some out. This sample has under 300,000 clones, with 70% to 90% found just once. CDR1 is GTSNPN, CDR2 SVGIG, per germline (reference sequence). This CDR3 is 12 amino acids long. Trimming took 2 bases from V and 9 from J; bases not matched to a gene: 3. This chain joins TRBV30 and TRBJ2-1; 8 nucleotides align to TRBD2. The sequencing sample was made of PBMCs or T cells enriched from blood (not recorded which). The origin of this receptor is a woman aged 60-75 years in a cohort exposed to, infected with or recovered from COVID-19 (not recorded which). The CDR3: CAWSPTSGEQFF. The CDR3 DNA reads TGTGCCTGGAGTCCCACTAGCGGTGAGCAGTTCTTC.